The 10 T cell receptor beta chains below were found in one sample sequenced in a study of CD8 T cells in ankylosing spondylitis. Study results and caveats: A TCR beta motif of eight highly homologous variants appeared characteristic of ankylosing spondylitis blood.

TCRdb ran MiXCR on the 5' RACE reads and lists one entry per CDR3 protein. The table shows about 220,000 distinct CDR3 sequences, with around 16% occurring only once. These TCRs' antigens remain unknown. Sequencing was done on a sample of blood, either unsorted or a sorted T cell fraction (not recorded which). The receptor source for this set is a male donor with ankylosing spondylitis.

This clonotype showed up just a few times. The V and J genes are TRBV5-8 and TRBJ1-1; possibly TRBD1 for D (6 bases). The V end was cut by 10 bases, the J end by 5 bases, with 15 bases between. The length of the CDR3 is 12 residues. Germline values: CDR1 SGHTS, CDR2 YDEGEE. The CDR3 nucleotides are TGTGCCGAGGGGGATTTGCTTACTGAAGCTTTCTTT. Amino acid sequence: CAEGDLLTEAFF.

This clonotype appeared a few times. The V and J genes are TRBV9 and TRBJ2-2; 14 bases agree with TRBD2. CDR3 size: 21 residues. J was trimmed by 3 bases and V by 0 bases; bases with no gene match: 13. CDR1 is SGDLS and CDR2 is YYNGEE in the germline V gene. The CDR3 DNA reads as TGTGCCAGCAGCGTAGGCGGCAGCGGACTAGCGGGAGGTAGGGACACCGGGGAGCTGTTTTTT. This codes for CASSVGGSGLAGGRDTGELFF.

This clonotype was counted a few times. V is TRBV19 and J is TRBJ2-1; 12 nucleotides match TRBD1. The CDR3 is made up of 16 amino acids. Germline trimming cut 3 bases from V and 7 bases from J; bases unmatched to any gene: 7. Germline assignment: CDR1 LNHDA and CDR2 SQIVND (reference sequence). For the CDR3, the DNA is TGTGCCAGTAGTATTTTGGGACAGGGGGCGGTAAATGAGCAGTTCTTC. It specifies CASSILGQGAVNEQFF. The variable domain in full, with the rest retrieved from reference TRBV19 and TRBJ2-1, is DGGITQSPKYLFRKEGQNVTLSCEQNLNHDAMYWYRQDPGQGLRLIYYSQIVNDFQKGDIAEGYSVSREKKESFPLTVTSAQKNPTAFYLCASSILGQGAVNEQFFGPGTRLTVL.

The CDR3 loop reads CASSRKEWDQALRITNEQFF. Written as DNA, the CDR3 is TGCGCCAGCAGCCGAAAAGAATGGGACCAGGCCCTCAGAATCACAAATGAGCAGTTCTTC. The V gene is TRBV4-1, the J gene TRBJ2-1; perhaps D is TRBD1 or TRBD2 (5 bases each). CDR3 length equals 20 residues. CDR1 is MGHRA and CDR2 is YSYEKL in the germline V gene. Trimming stripped 4 bases from V and 7 bases from J, with 32 bases between.

In nucleotides, the CDR3 is TGTGCCAGCAGCCAAGAGGGGACACCTAACTATGGCTACACCTTC. Residues: CASSQEGTPNYGYTF. The chain employs TRBV14 and TRBJ1-2; D may be TRBD1 (6 bases). The CDR3 length is 15 residues. CDR1 is SGHDN, CDR2 FVKESK, per germline. V was cut by 0 bases and J by 0 bases, with 8 bases left in between.

This clonotype was found a few times. This chain links TRBV3-1 with TRBJ2-7, with no clear D. V was pared by 0 bases and J by 0 bases, with 12 bases between. CDR1 and CDR2 (germline): LGHDT, YNNKEL (reference sequence). The CDR3 covers 16 residues. CDR3 coding DNA: TGTGCCAGCAGCCAAGATCGAGAAGGGATCTCCTACGAGCAGTACTTC. Protein sequence: CASSQDREGISYEQYF.

This clonotype was seen only a few times. The CDR3 reads CASSRFRLPLTDEQFF. CDR3 in DNA: TGTGCCAGCTCTCGTTTCCGTCTCCCGTTGACAGATGAGCAGTTCTTC. This chain links TRBV18 with TRBJ2-1; possibly TRBD1 for D (5 bases). Trimming took off 6 bases at V and 8 bases at J, with 23 bases between the two ends. The CDR3 runs 16 residues. CDR1 is KGHSH and CDR2 is LQKENI in the germline V gene. Full variable domain (missing parts from reference TRBV18 and TRBJ2-1): NAGVMQNPRHLVRRRGQEARLRCSPMKGHSHVYWYRQLPEEGLKFMVYLQKENIIDESGMPKERFSAEFPKEGPSILRIQQVVRGDSAAYFCASSRFRLPLTDEQFFGPGTRLTVL.

The DNA of the CDR3 is TGTGCCACCAGCCCAGGGTCGGTCCACACAGATACGCAGTATTTT. Amino acid sequence: CATSPGSVHTDTQYF. The chain carries TRBV24-1 and TRBJ2-3; weak D call: TRBD1 (5 bases). V lost 7 bases, J lost 2 bases, and 15 bases lay in between. Germline V lookup: CDR1 KGHDR, CDR2 SFDVKD. The CDR3 contains 15 residues.

This clonotype appeared many times. The chain uses TRBV7-9 and TRBJ2-4; 10 nucleotides line up with TRBD2. V lost 5 bases, J lost 3 bases, and 7 bases stayed unmatched. Germline V gene lookup returns CDR1 SEHNR and CDR2 FQNEAQ (reference sequence). The CDR3 runs 16 residues. The CDR3 sequence: CASSRQREGLKNIQYF. CDR3 sequence (DNA): TGTGCCAGCAGCCGTCAGCGGGAGGGACTCAAAAACATTCAGTACTTC.

The chain uses TRBV24-1 and TRBJ1-4; 8 nucleotides match TRBD1. The V and J ends lost 5 bases and 5 bases, in that order; junction bases with no gene match: 12. There are 17 residues in the CDR3. CDR1 is KGHDR, CDR2 SFDVKD, per germline. The CDR3 region is CATSAKLVQGVNEKLFF. In nucleotides, the CDR3 is TGTGCCACCAGTGCCAAGTTGGTACAGGGGGTGAATGAAAAACTGTTTTTT.